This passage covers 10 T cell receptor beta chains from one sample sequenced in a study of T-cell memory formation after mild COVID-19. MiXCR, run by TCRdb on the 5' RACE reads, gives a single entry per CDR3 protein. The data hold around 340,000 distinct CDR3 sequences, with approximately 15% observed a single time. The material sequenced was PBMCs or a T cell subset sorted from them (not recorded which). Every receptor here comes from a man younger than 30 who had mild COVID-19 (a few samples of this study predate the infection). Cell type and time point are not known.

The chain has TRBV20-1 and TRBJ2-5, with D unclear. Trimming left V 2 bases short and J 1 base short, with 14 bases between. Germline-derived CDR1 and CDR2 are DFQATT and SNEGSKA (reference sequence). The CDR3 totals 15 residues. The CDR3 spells CSARSPSVGQETQYF. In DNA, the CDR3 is TGCAGTGCTAGATCCCCATCGGTGGGCCAAGAGACCCAGTACTTC.

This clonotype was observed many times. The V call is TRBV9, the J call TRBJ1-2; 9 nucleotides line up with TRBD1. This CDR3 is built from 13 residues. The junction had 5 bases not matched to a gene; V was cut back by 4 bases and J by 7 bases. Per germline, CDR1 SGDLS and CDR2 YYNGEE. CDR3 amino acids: CASSLTGGRGYTF. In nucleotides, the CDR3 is TGTGCCAGCAGCCTAACAGGGGGCCGTGGCTACACCTTC.

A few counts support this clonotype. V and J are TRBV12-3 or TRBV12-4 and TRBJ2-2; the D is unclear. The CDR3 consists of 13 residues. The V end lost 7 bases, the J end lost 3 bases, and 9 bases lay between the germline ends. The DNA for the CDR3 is TGTGCCAGCACTTCAAGGTACACCGGGGAGCTGTTTTTT. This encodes CASTSRYTGELFF.

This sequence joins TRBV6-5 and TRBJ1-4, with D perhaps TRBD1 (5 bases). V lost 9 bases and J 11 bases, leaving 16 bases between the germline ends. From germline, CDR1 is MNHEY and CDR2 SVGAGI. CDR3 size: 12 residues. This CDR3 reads CASSAGRDKLFF. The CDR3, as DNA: TGTGCCAGTAGTGCGGGACGGGACAAACTGTTTTTT.

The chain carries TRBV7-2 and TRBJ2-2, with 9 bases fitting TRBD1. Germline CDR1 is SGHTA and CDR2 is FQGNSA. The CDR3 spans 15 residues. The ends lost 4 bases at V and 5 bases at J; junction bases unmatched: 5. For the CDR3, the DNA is TGTGCCAGCAGCTCCTGGACAGGGGTAACCGGGGAGCTGTTTTTT. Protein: CASSSWTGVTGELFF.

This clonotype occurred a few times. CDR3 amino acids: CASSLSSPSNTGELFF. The CDR3 region has the DNA TGTGCCAGCAGTTTATCGAGCCCTTCGAACACCGGGGAGCTGTTTTTT. V gene TRBV28 combines with J gene TRBJ2-2; no clear D gene. V was clipped by 1 base and J by 0 bases, with 9 bases between them. Germline CDR1 MDHEN, CDR2 SYDVKM. This CDR3 spans 16 amino acids.

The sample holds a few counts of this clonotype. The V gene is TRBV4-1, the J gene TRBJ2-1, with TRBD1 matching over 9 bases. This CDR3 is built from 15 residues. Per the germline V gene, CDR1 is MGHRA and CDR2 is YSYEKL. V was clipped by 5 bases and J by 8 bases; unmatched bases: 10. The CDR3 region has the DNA TGCGCCAGCAGCTCCCGGGACAGGGATGTCGATGAGCAGTTCTTC. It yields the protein CASSSRDRDVDEQFF.

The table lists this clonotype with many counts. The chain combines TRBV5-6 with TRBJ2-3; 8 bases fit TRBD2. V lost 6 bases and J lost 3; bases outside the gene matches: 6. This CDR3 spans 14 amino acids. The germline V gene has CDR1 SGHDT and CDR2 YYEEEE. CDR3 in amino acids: CASTAGGITDTQYF. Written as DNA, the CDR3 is TGTGCCAGCACCGCGGGGGGCATAACAGATACGCAGTATTTT.

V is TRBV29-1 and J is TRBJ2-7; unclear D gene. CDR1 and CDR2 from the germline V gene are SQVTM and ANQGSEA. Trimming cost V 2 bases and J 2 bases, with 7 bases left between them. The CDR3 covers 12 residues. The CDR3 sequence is CSVESTAYEQYF. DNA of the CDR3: TGCAGCGTTGAATCCACGGCCTACGAGCAGTACTTC.

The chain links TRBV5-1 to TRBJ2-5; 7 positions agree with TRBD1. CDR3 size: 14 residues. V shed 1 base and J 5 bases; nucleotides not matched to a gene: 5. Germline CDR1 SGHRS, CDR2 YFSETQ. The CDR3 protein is CASSLTRGFETQYF. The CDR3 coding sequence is TGCGCCAGCAGCTTGACCAGGGGGTTTGAGACCCAGTACTTC.